Each of the 2 T cell receptor beta chains below was sequenced from the same sample in a study of blood T cell repertoires in COVID-19. Profiling relied on immunoSEQ multiplex PCR, and the TCRdb table lists in-frame clones only, not all of them. The table has 95,000 to 150,000 clones, 70% to 90% seen once. Sequenced sample: peripheral blood. The receptor set was obtained from a woman in her forties or fifties with active or convalescent COVID-19.

The CDR3 region is CASSVSLAGNTDTQYF. For the CDR3, the DNA is TGTGCCAGCAGCGTAAGCCTAGCGGGAAACACAGATACGCAGTATTTT. The chain links TRBV9 to TRBJ2-3, with 9 bases lining up with TRBD2. CDR1 and CDR2 (germline): SGDLS, YYNGEE. The V segment lost 1 base and the J segment 2 bases; nucleotides outside the gene matches: 5. CDR3 length: 16 amino acids.

The chain uses TRBV9 and TRBJ2-7; TRBD1 aligns across 8 bases. This CDR3 is built from 15 residues. The ends lost 4 bases at V and 3 bases at J; junction bases unmatched: 9. Per the germline V gene, CDR1 is SGDLS and CDR2 is YYNGEE. The CDR3 here is CASSMGQELSYEQYF. CDR3 coding DNA: TGTGCCAGCAGCATGGGACAGGAATTAAGCTACGAGCAGTACTTC. The full variable domain, with the rest looked up from reference TRBV9 and TRBJ2-7, is DSGVTQTPKHLITATGQRVTLRCSPRSGDLSVYWYQQSLDQGLQFLIQYYNGEERAKGNILERFSAQQFPDLHSELNLSSLELGDSALYFCASSMGQELSYEQYFGPGTRLTVT.